In this sample, the clone carrying this TCR beta chain turned up once. The target antigen is unknown. The V end lost 1 base, the J end lost 4 bases, and 11 bases lay between the germline ends. CDR1 is MNHNS, CDR2 SASEGT, per germline. This CDR3 spans 15 amino acids. This sample was taken from a study of cytomegalovirus exposure and HLA in healthy donors. Study-wide findings and caveats: The study recorded over 150 TCR beta chains that were cytomegalovirus-associated.

This PCR relied on a set of 60 Vbeta primers and 13 Jbeta primers. Profiling relied on immunoSEQ multiplex PCR, and the TCRdb table lists in-frame clones only, not all of them. The sample holds roughly 140,000 clones, approximately 80% seen once. The sequencing input was PBMCs. The V call is TRBV6-1, the J call TRBJ2-1, with D uncertain. The sequence came from a man between 18 and 29 years old in good health and CMV-seronegative. The CDR3 DNA is TGTGCCAGCAGTGAAGATGTGGCAGATTACAATGAGCAGTTCTTC. This encodes CASSEDVADYNEQFF.